Many counts were recorded for the clone carrying this T cell receptor (beta chain). Antigen: not known. This record comes from a study of response to subunit inactivated influenza vaccine. General observations from the study: The authors offered the suggestion that each seasonal influenza vaccination recruits few new T cells.

The V gene's germline CDR1 is DFQATT and CDR2 SNEGSKA (reference sequence). The CDR3 loop spans 18 amino acids. The V gene end was trimmed by 5 bases and the J gene end by 1 base; junction bases not matched to a gene: 12. MiXCR, applied by TCRdb to the RT-PCR reads, yields one record per CDR3 protein. The sample has 600,000 to 700,000 distinct CDR3 sequences; 14% are singletons. Specimen: PBMCs from blood, collected roughly 15 days before vaccination. The V and J genes are TRBV20-1 and TRBJ2-1; 12 bases line up with TRBD2. The origin of this receptor is a man in his fifties who received an inactivated influenza vaccine. The CDR3: CSAFTSSGRGSSYNEQFF. DNA of the CDR3: TGCAGTGCTTTTACCTCTAGCGGGAGGGGATCGTCCTACAATGAGCAGTTCTTC.